These 23 T cell receptor beta chains originate from one sample sequenced in a study of blood T cell repertoires in COVID-19. Sequenced by immunoSEQ multiplex PCR; TCRdb stores in-frame clones only, minus some. The table records roughly 200,000 clones, about 75% of them present only once. The sample taken for sequencing was peripheral blood. The source is a woman aged 45-59 years with active or convalescent COVID-19.

This clone occurred many times. V usage is TRBV18 and J usage is TRBJ2-7; TRBD2 aligns across 13 bases. The CDR3 runs to 15 residues. V gave up 3 bases and J gave up 2 bases; unmatched junction bases: 1. Germline values: CDR1 KGHSH, CDR2 LQKENI. CDR3 region: CASSPGTSGAYEQYF. In DNA, the CDR3 is TGTGCCAGCTCACCCGGGACTAGCGGGGCCTACGAGCAGTACTTC.

The chain uses TRBV6-5 and TRBJ2-3; D not resolved. V was shortened by 5 bases and J by 5 bases, with 8 bases between the two germline ends. The germline gives CDR1 MNHEY, CDR2 SVGAGI. This CDR3 spans 12 amino acids. CDR3 amino acids: CASSPRRDTQYF. The DNA for the CDR3 is TGTGCCAGCAGTCCGAGAAGAGATACGCAGTATTTT.

This clone was recorded once. The V call is TRBV30, the J call TRBJ1-2; D remains ambiguous. This CDR3 comprises 12 residues. Trimming cost V 0 bases and J 6 bases, with 8 bases left between them. Germline V gene sequence: CDR1 GTSNPN, CDR2 SVGIG (reference sequence). The CDR3 sequence is CAWSVQQNGYTF. CDR3 bases: TGTGCCTGGAGTGTACAGCAGAATGGCTACACCTTC. Full variable domain (remainder filled in from reference TRBV30 and TRBJ1-2): SQTIHQWPATLVQPVGSPLSLECTVEGTSNPNLYWYRQAAGRGLQLLFYSVGIGQISSEVPQNLSASRPQDRQFILSSKKLLLSDSGFYLCAWSVQQNGYTFGSGTRLTVV.

The chain uses TRBV5-1 and TRBJ2-7; D is possibly TRBD1 (6 bases). The CDR3 consists of 15 residues. Germline V gives CDR1 SGHRS, CDR2 YFSETQ. V was clipped by 3 bases and J by 2 bases, with 15 bases between them. The CDR3 bases are TGCGCCAGCAGCTACACCCTGGGGGCGGCCTACGAGCAGTACTTC. Translated, it gives CASSYTLGAAYEQYF.

The table lists this clone with a few counts. The V and J genes are TRBV11-3 and TRBJ2-1; TRBD1 might be the D (6 bases). CDR1 is SGHNT and CDR2 is YENEEA in the germline V gene. V was cut by 1 base and J by 3 bases, with 10 bases left in between. The CDR3 runs 15 residues. The DNA for the CDR3 is TGTGCCAGCAGCTTAGGTGGGGACATCTACAATGAGCAGTTCTTC. Amino acids: CASSLGGDIYNEQFF.

This clone has only one observation. The rearrangement uses TRBV25-1 and TRBJ2-3, with D possibly TRBD2 on 5 matching bases. CDR1 MGHDK and CDR2 SYGVNS come from the germline V gene. The V end was cut by 3 bases, the J end by 2 bases, with 18 bases between. The CDR3 length is 17 residues. The CDR3 here is CASSDARRGFLTDTQYF. CDR3 in DNA: TGTGCCAGCAGTGATGCTAGGAGAGGGTTCCTCACAGATACGCAGTATTTT.

The chain uses TRBV6-2 or TRBV6-3 and TRBJ2-5; 9 bases line up with TRBD1. Germline V gene data show CDR1 as MNHEY and CDR2 as SVGEGT. The CDR3 runs 14 residues. Trimming took 5 bases from V and 4 from J; bases not matched to a gene: 5. The CDR3 spells CASSRQGGRETQYF. In DNA form, the CDR3 reads TGTGCCAGCAGTCGACAGGGGGGGAGAGAGACCCAGTACTTC.

J is TRBJ2-7 and V is TRBV11-2; 7 positions agree with TRBD1. The CDR3 extends over 16 amino acids. Germline-derived CDR1 and CDR2 are SGHAT and FQNNGV. Trimming took 0 bases from V and 2 from J; bases not matched to a gene: 7. CDR3 residues: CASSLDYGTAAYEQYF. For the CDR3, the DNA is TGTGCCAGCAGCTTAGACTACGGGACAGCGGCCTACGAGCAGTACTTC.

For the CDR3, the DNA is TGTGCCAGCAGCCAAGAGGCCCAGACTAGGAGGGAGACCCAGTACTTC. Translation: CASSQEAQTRRETQYF. The chain couples TRBV3-1 (or the pseudogene TRBV3-2) to TRBJ2-5; possible D gene TRBD2, 6 bases. Deletions cut 0 bases from V and 5 bases from J, with 16 bases between. This CDR3 contains 16 residues. Per germline, CDR1 LGHDT and CDR2 YNNKEL (reference sequence).

The chain is built from TRBV18 and TRBJ2-7, with D unresolved. The V end was cut by 1 base, the J end by 5 bases, with 3 bases between. The CDR3 totals 11 residues. The germline gives CDR1 KGHSH, CDR2 LQKENI. CDR3 sequence: CASSPRDEQYF. The CDR3 nucleotides are TGTGCCAGCTCACCACGCGACGAGCAGTACTTC.

This clone was observed once. This chain links TRBV19 with TRBJ1-2; maybe TRBD1 (5 bases). V lost 4 bases and J 3 bases, leaving 15 bases between the germline ends. The CDR3 spans 15 residues. The germline CDR1 and CDR2 sequences are LNHDA and SQIVND (reference sequence). The CDR3 sequence is CASSKTALGDYGYTF. The CDR3 bases are TGTGCCAGTAGTAAAACCGCCTTAGGGGACTATGGCTACACCTTC.

The CDR3 DNA sequence: TGTGCCATCAGTGAGCCGTGGACAGGGGGCTACGAGCAGTACTTC. Translated: CAISEPWTGGYEQYF. The J gene is TRBJ2-7, the V gene TRBV10-3; TRBD1 matches at 10 bases. Trimming cost V 2 bases and J 3 bases; bases outside gene matches: 4. The CDR3 totals 15 residues. The V gene's germline CDR1 is ENHRY and CDR2 SYGVKD.

J is TRBJ2-5 and V is TRBV18, with D tentatively TRBD1 (6 bases). The CDR3 is 14 residues long. V was pared by 0 bases and J by 3 bases, with 8 bases between. The V gene's germline CDR1 is KGHSH and CDR2 LQKENI. CDR3 amino acids: CASSPPSGEETQYF. The CDR3, as DNA: TGTGCCAGCTCACCACCGTCAGGGGAAGAGACCCAGTACTTC.

The CDR3 DNA reads TGTGCCACCAGTGACTGGGACTCCGGGAATGAGCAGTTCTTC. This translates into CATSDWDSGNEQFF. The chain uses TRBV24-1 and TRBJ2-1; D possibly corresponds to TRBD2 (6 bases). V gave up 4 bases and J gave up 7 bases, with 13 bases separating them. The CDR3 totals 14 residues. Germline V gene lookup returns CDR1 KGHDR and CDR2 SFDVKD.

As DNA, the CDR3 is TGCGCCAGCAGCCCTACGACAGGGAACACTGAAGCTTTCTTT. This gives the protein CASSPTTGNTEAFF. This chain connects TRBV5-1 to TRBJ1-1; a weak D match, TRBD1 (6 bases). Germline CDR1 is SGHRS and CDR2 is YFSETQ. The CDR3 has 14 amino acids. The ends were cut back, 4 bases at V and 1 base at J, with 11 bases in the middle.

With respect to this clone: This likely stems from a read error, as it lies one base from a far larger clone. This chain connects TRBV6-5 to TRBJ1-1, with a weak D call TRBD1 (6 bases). Deletions cut 5 bases from V and 1 base from J, with 8 bases between. The CDR3 spans 13 residues. Germline V gives CDR1 MNHEY, CDR2 SVGAGI. The CDR3 protein is CASSRTENTEAFF. CDR3 coding DNA: TGTGCCAGCAGTCGGACAGAGAACACTGAAGCTTTCTTT.

The V and J genes are TRBV4-3 and TRBJ2-1, with 7 bases that match TRBD2. The CDR3 sequence is 18 residues long. Trimming removed 1 base from V and 4 bases from J; junction bases left unmatched: 13. CDR1 is LGHNA and CDR2 is YSLEER in the germline V gene. The CDR3 loop is CASSQVGAGDFGYNEQFF. The DNA of the CDR3 is TGCGCCAGCAGCCAAGTAGGGGCGGGAGATTTCGGGTACAATGAGCAGTTCTTC.

V gene TRBV7-2 combines with J gene TRBJ1-1; no clear D gene. This CDR3 has 13 residues. Trimming removed 4 bases from V and 4 bases from J, with 10 bases in between. CDR1 is SGHTA and CDR2 is FQGNSA in the germline V gene. The CDR3 protein is CASSSRYATEAFF. For the CDR3, the DNA is TGTGCCAGCAGCTCGAGATATGCCACTGAAGCTTTCTTT.

V gene TRBV9 combines with J gene TRBJ2-7; 8 bases align to TRBD1. The CDR3 is 15 residues long. Per the germline V gene, CDR1 is SGDLS and CDR2 is YYNGEE. Trimming removed 4 bases from V and 0 bases from J; junction bases left unmatched: 6. CDR3 sequence reads: CASSYRDRSSYEQYF. The CDR3 DNA reads TGTGCCAGCAGCTACCGGGACAGGAGCTCCTACGAGCAGTACTTC.

This chain connects TRBV2 to TRBJ1-6, with 7 bases that match TRBD1. CDR1 and CDR2 from the germline V gene are SNHLY and FYNNEI. The V and J ends lost 6 bases and 13 bases, in that order; junction bases with no gene match: 6. The CDR3 totals 12 residues. CDR3 coding DNA: TGTGCCAGCAGACTTGACAGGGCTCCCCTCCACTTT. It codes for CASRLDRAPLHF.

V gene TRBV30 combines with J gene TRBJ1-5; the D gene is possibly TRBD1 (6 bases). CDR1 is GTSNPN and CDR2 is SVGIG in the germline V gene (reference sequence). Deletions cut 2 bases from V and 1 base from J, with 15 bases between. This CDR3 comprises 16 residues. In nucleotides, the CDR3 is TGTGCCTGGAGTCGCAGGGGCGGGCAGAGCAATCAGCCCCAGCATTTT. It yields the protein CAWSRRGGQSNQPQHF.

V usage is TRBV6-2 or TRBV6-3 and J usage is TRBJ1-5; 8 bases align to TRBD1. The CDR3 is 16 residues long. Germline CDR1 reads MNHEY; CDR2 reads SVGEGT. The J segment lost 11 bases and the V segment lost 2 bases, leaving 14 bases of the junction unmatched. The CDR3 spells CASSYAGQVKIVAQHF. The CDR3 nucleotides read TGTGCCAGCAGTTACGCGGGACAGGTGAAGATTGTGGCCCAGCATTTT.

This clone was recorded only once. The chain joins TRBV6-5 to TRBJ1-3; TRBD1 agrees at 8 bases. Germline CDR1 is MNHEY and CDR2 is SVGAGI. Losses at the gene ends were 6 bases for V and 4 bases for J; bases not matched to a gene: 8. CDR3 length equals 15 residues. The CDR3 sequence is CASSPDRAGGNTIYF. CDR3 DNA: TGTGCCAGCAGCCCGGACAGGGCGGGAGGAAACACCATATATTTT.